This T cell receptor (beta chain) is from a study of breast tumors, draining lymph nodes, adjacent tissues. Remarks on this clonotype: Its antigen is not identified.

There are 13 residues in the CDR3. With 6 bases removed from V and 4 bases from J, the gap between germline ends came to 16 bases. Germline CDR1 reads DFQATT; CDR2 reads SNEGSKA (reference sequence). Study outcomes and limitations: Data only fit, rather than demonstrated, lymph node origin of most tumor T cells. Compared with basal-like, luminal-like tumors shared significantly more repertoire with nontumor tissue.

TCRdb itself ran the multiplex PCR reads through MiXCR, one entry per CDR3 protein. The repertoire holds fewer than 15,000 distinct CDR3 sequences, with roughly 60% as singletons. This TCR was recovered from a female donor with breast cancer. Some clones in this sample may be carry-over from other donors' samples. The specimen sequenced was tumor-adjacent breast tissue. This chain connects TRBV20-1 to TRBJ2-7, with a weak D call TRBD1 (5 bases). The CDR3 here is CSAILTATYEQYF. CDR3 DNA sequence: TGCAGTGCGATTCTGACAGCCACATACGAGCAGTACTTC.